The rows below give T cell receptor beta chains drawn from one sample of a study of cytomegalovirus exposure and HLA in healthy donors. Sequencing used immunoSEQ multiplex PCR; TCRdb keeps in-frame clones, though not all of them. The data contain about 130,000 clones, approximately 80% of them singletons. Material for sequencing was PBMCs. The source is a woman aged 40 to 50 in good health and CMV-seropositive. CDR3s include the opening cysteine and the closing phenylalanine or tryptophan. The D gene is left open where the match is weak. Not every row has a clone size; where given, it reads once, few, many or a size class.

d_call clone_size j_call v_call cdr3_aa cdr3_nt
TRBD2 - TRBJ2-5 TRBV2 CASSKTSNQETQYF TGTGCCAGCAGTAAGACTAGCAACCAAGAGACCCAGTACTTC
- - TRBJ2-6 TRBV28 CASSGDSSGANVLTF TGTGCCAGCAGTGGCGACAGCTCTGGGGCCAACGTCCTGACTTTC
- - TRBJ2-7 TRBV14 CASSQGLYSYEQYF TGTGCCAGCAGCCAAGGGCTTTACTCCTACGAGCAGTACTTC
- - TRBJ1-1 TRBV6-5 CASSYPKLGGNTEAFF TGTGCCAGCAGTTACCCCAAGTTAGGAGGGAACACTGAAGCTTTCTTT
- - TRBJ2-2 TRBV7-2 CASSSQGIGELFF TGTGCCAGCAGCTCCCAGGGTATCGGGGAGCTGTTTTTT
TRBD2 - TRBJ2-1 TRBV5-3 CARSPPLAGGRFF TGTGCCAGAAGCCCCCCACTAGCGGGAGGCAGGTTCTTC
TRBD2 - TRBJ2-7 TRBV11-3 CASSESGTSGLTYEQYF TGTGCCAGCAGCGAATCCGGGACTAGCGGGCTAACCTACGAGCAGTACTTC
- - TRBJ1-3 TRBV5-1 CASSLTGNTIYF TGCGCCAGCAGCTTGACAGGAAACACCATATATTTT
- - TRBJ1-2 TRBV2 CASRLSNRGYTF TGTGCCAGCAGACTGTCCAACCGTGGCTACACCTTC
- - TRBJ2-7 TRBV7-9 CASSLGGGKGSYEQYF TGTGCCAGCAGCTTAGGGGGCGGGAAGGGCTCCTACGAGCAGTACTTC
TRBD1 - TRBJ2-5 TRBV15 CATTDRAQETQYF TGTGCCACCACAGACAGGGCCCAAGAGACCCAGTACTTC
TRBD1 - TRBJ2-3 TRBV27 CASSITTGGHTDTQYF TGTGCCAGCAGTATTACGACAGGGGGACACACAGATACGCAGTATTTT
TRBD1 - TRBJ1-3 TRBV25-1 CASSPPVRQGATGNTIYF TGTGCCAGCAGTCCCCCAGTCCGGCAGGGGGCCACTGGAAACACCATATATTTT
- - TRBJ2-1 TRBV15 CATSRGSQGGWTDEQFF TGTGCCACCAGCAGAGGATCGCAGGGTGGGTGGACCGATGAGCAGTTCTTC
TRBD1 few TRBJ2-3 TRBV5-1 CASSSAGGPTDTQYF TGCGCCAGCAGCTCTGCAGGGGGCCCGACAGATACGCAGTATTTT
TRBD2 few TRBJ2-1 TRBV11-2 CASSLASGTNNEQFF TGTGCCAGCAGCTTAGCTAGCGGGACAAACAATGAGCAGTTCTTC
- - TRBJ2-3 TRBV20-1 CSPPDTQYF TGCAGCCCTCCAGATACGCAGTATTTT
- few TRBJ1-1 TRBV9 CASSVLEVTEAFF TGTGCCAGCAGCGTCCTGGAGGTCACTGAAGCTTTCTTT
TRBD1 once TRBJ1-1 TRBV5-1 CASSAQGVSEAFF TGCGCCAGCAGTGCACAGGGGGTGTCCGAAGCTTTCTTT
- - TRBJ2-2 TRBV9 CASSVGGSVTGELFF TGTGCCAGCAGCGTTGGGGGGAGTGTTACCGGGGAGCTGTTTTTT
TRBD2 - TRBJ2-3 TRBV4-1 CASSPGLAGDTQYF TGCGCCAGCAGCCCCGGACTAGCAGGCGATACGCAGTATTTT
TRBD1 - TRBJ1-6 TRBV9 CASSGDRGNSPLHF TGTGCCAGCAGCGGGGACAGGGGGAATTCACCCCTCCACTTT
- - TRBJ1-4 TRBV4-1 CASSLVGAQTNEKLFF TGCGCCAGCAGCCTCGTGGGGGCGCAAACTAATGAAAAACTGTTTTTT
- - TRBJ1-5 TRBV28 CASTTPRGYSNQPQHF TGTGCCAGCACCACCCCCAGGGGATATAGCAATCAGCCCCAGCATTTT
- - TRBJ1-5 TRBV30 CAWSPSGDQPQHF TGTGCCTGGAGTCCCTCGGGAGATCAGCCCCAGCATTTT
- few TRBJ2-7 TRBV21-1 CASVPEMSSYEQYF TGTGCCAGCGTCCCCGAGATGAGCTCCTACGAGCAGTACTTC
- - TRBJ2-5 TRBV4-2 CASSQGTLQETQYF TGTGCCAGCAGCCAAGGGACACTTCAAGAGACCCAGTACTTC
- - TRBJ1-1 TRBV5-1 CASSIGGIGTEAFF TGCGCCAGCAGCATAGGGGGAATAGGGACTGAAGCTTTCTTT
- - TRBJ2-2 TRBV30 CAWRSTNRPGELFF TGTGCCTGGAGGTCTACTAACCGGCCCGGGGAGCTGTTTTTT